This TCR beta chain was documented in a study of blood T cells in healthy people across ages. Combining a sample-barcoded 5' primer with a J-beta primer mix, a second PCR ran for roughly 6 to 12 cycles. Via MiXCR, TCRdb re-called the 5' RACE reads, giving one row per CDR3 protein. The data hold some 900,000 distinct CDR3 sequences, with under 50% observed a single time. This clonotype has just a few counts. All donors came from Russia, were Caucasian and healthy, and spanned ages about 6 to 90. The source is a man aged 25-40 years in good health. Sequencing was done on a sample of blood.

Written as DNA, the CDR3 is TGTGCCAGCGTCAGCGGGGGGGTGTACAATGAGCAGTTCTTC. Its translation: CASVSGGVYNEQFF. The rearrangement uses TRBV7-9 and TRBJ2-1, with TRBD2 matching 10 bases. The germline gives CDR1 SEHNR, CDR2 FQNEAQ (reference sequence). V lost 8 bases, J lost 4 bases, and 5 bases stayed unmatched. The CDR3 spans 14 residues.